The entry below describes one T cell receptor (beta chain). What it binds is unknown. This entry comes from a study of shared clonotypes between healthy human individuals. General study results and limits: Non-shared clonotypes showed lower generation probabilities than clonotypes common to all four donors. With a handful of donors compared, approximately 5% of naive CD4 clonotypes were shared.

The test was conducted at deep level. The table came from immunoSEQ multiplex PCR; TCRdb's copy has only in-frame clones and leaves some out. There are roughly 2.2 million clones in the sample; around 90% occur only once, and around 0.38% lies in the top ten. The CDR3 is 14 residues long. Germline CDR1 SGHRS, CDR2 YFSETQ. V dropped 4 bases and J dropped 8; count of bases not matched to a gene: 9. Investigators divided CD4+ cells into CD45RA+ naive and CD45RA-negative memory subsets. The TCR originated in a man between 18 and 29 years old in good health. Some clones in this sample may be carry-over from other donors' samples. The specimen sequenced was naive CD4+ T cells from PBMCs. Subset here: CD45RA+ positively selected. V is TRBV5-1 and J is TRBJ2-3; 8 bases line up with TRBD2. DNA of the CDR3: TGCGCCAGCAGCCTAAAGCGGGAGTTAGGTACGCAGTATTTT. Translating it yields CASSLKRELGTQYF.